This T cell receptor beta chain was recovered during a study of shared clonotypes between healthy human individuals. Study-level results: Relative to memory subsets, naive subsets generally showed larger estimated richness.

This clone appeared a single time. Its antigen remains unknown. The data were produced by immunoSEQ multiplex PCR, yet TCRdb's version contains in-frame clones alone and is incomplete. The data hold about 1.1 million clones, with about 80% observed a single time. This TCR came from a young man in good health. Some clones in this sample may be carry-over from other donors' samples. Material for sequencing was memory CD4+ T cells from PBMCs. Subset given: CD45RA-negative fraction.

The CDR3 DNA sequence: TGTGCCAGCAGTGCCGGGACTAGCAAATTTGTGGGAGAGACCCAGTACTTC. Protein sequence: CASSAGTSKFVGETQYF. This chain links TRBV2 with TRBJ2-5; 9 nucleotides agree with TRBD2. Germline CDR1 reads SNHLY; CDR2 reads FYNNEI. V gave up 4 bases and J gave up 4 bases; unmatched junction bases: 13. The CDR3 consists of 17 residues.